The source of this T cell receptor (beta chain) is a study of B cell selection in AIRE deficiency. Produced via immunoSEQ multiplex PCR; TCRdb's table is partial and in-frame only. This sample has fewer than 15,000 clones, with approximately 94% found just once. There are 14 residues in the CDR3. From germline, CDR1 is SNHLY and CDR2 FYNNEI. With 7 bases removed from V and 0 bases from J, the gap between germline ends came to 12 bases. Regulatory T cells were sorted as CD4+CD25hiCD127low/negative. The V gene is TRBV2, the J gene TRBJ1-2; D is unresolved. This receptor was identified in a human donor with AIRE deficiency. Sample: Tregs sorted from PBMCs. As DNA, the CDR3 is TGTGCCAGCACTCGAGGGCAGTCTAACTATGGCTACACCTTC. It is translated as CASTRGQSNYGYTF.